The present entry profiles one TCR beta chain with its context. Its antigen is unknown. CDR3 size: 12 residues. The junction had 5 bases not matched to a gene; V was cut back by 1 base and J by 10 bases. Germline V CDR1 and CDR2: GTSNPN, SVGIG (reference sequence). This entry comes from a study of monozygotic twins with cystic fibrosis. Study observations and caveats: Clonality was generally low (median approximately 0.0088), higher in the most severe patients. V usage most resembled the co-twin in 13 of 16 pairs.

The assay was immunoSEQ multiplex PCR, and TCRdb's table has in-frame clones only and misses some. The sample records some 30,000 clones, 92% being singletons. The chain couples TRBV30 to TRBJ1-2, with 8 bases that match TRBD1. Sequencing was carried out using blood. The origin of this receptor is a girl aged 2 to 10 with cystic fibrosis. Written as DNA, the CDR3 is TGTGCCTGGAGTGACAGGGGGGCTTACTACACCTTC. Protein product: CAWSDRGAYYTF.